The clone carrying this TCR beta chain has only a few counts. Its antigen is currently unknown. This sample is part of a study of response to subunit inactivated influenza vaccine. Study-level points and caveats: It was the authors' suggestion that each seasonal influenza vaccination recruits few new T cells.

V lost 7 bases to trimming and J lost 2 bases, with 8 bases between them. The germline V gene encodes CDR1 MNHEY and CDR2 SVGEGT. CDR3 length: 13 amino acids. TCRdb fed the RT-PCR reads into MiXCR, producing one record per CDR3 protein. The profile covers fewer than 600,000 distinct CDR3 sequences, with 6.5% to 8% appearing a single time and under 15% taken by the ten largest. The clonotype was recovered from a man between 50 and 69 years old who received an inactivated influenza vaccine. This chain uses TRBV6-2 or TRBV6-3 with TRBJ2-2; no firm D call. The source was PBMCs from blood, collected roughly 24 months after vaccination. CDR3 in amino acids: CASISPNTGELFF. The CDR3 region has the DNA TGTGCCAGCATTTCACCAAACACCGGGGAGCTGTTTTTT.